The rows below give T cell receptor beta chains drawn from one sample of a study of T cell changes during pregnancy in multiple sclerosis. Profiled with immunoSEQ multiplex PCR; TCRdb holds only in-frame clones, not every one. The profile shows approximately 71,000 clones, 80% to 95% of them singletons. The starting material was peripheral blood, obtained in the second trimester of pregnancy. Receptor source: a female donor with multiple sclerosis, enrolled in a pregnancy study. Each CDR3 is given with its conserved first and last residue. A D gene is named only where the DNA matches it firmly. The size entry is marked missing in some rows and otherwise reads once, few, many or a size class.

- | TRBJ2-3 | - | TRBV27 | CASSLWGTRRAHDTQYF | TGTGCCAGCAGTTTATGGGGCACCCGAAGGGCTCATGATACGCAGTATTTT
- | TRBJ1-3 | - | TRBV19 | CASSPDLGLENTIYF | TGTGCCAGTAGCCCGGATCTCGGACTTGAAAACACCATATATTTT
- | TRBJ1-1 | TRBD1 | TRBV15 | CATISTGVGTEAFF | TGTGCCACCATATCGACAGGGGTTGGTACTGAAGCTTTCTTT
- | TRBJ2-7 | TRBD1 | TRBV2 | CASGTGGGYEQYF | TGTGCCAGTGGGACAGGGGGCGGGTACGAGCAGTACTTC
- | TRBJ1-2 | TRBD1 | TRBV15 | CATRIDRGQGYGYTF | TGTGCCACCAGGATAGACAGGGGGCAGGGCTATGGCTACACCTTC
- | TRBJ1-1 | - | TRBV19 | CASSIDGGTVEGTEAFF | TGTGCCAGTAGTATAGATGGCGGAACAGTTGAGGGCACTGAAGCTTTCTTT
- | TRBJ2-5 | - | TRBV18 | CASSPEQKETQYF | TGTGCCAGCTCACCTGAACAGAAAGAGACCCAGTACTTC
- | TRBJ2-2 | TRBD2 | TRBV7-3 | CASSLSGGRNTGELFF | TGTGCCAGCAGCTTAAGCGGGGGGAGAAACACCGGGGAGCTGTTTTTT
- | TRBJ2-3 | TRBD2 | TRBV13 | CASSPTSGMVTQYF | TGTGCCAGCAGCCCGACTAGCGGGATGGTTACGCAGTATTTT
- | TRBJ1-3 | TRBD1 | TRBV5-1 | CASSGTGKAGNTIYF | TGCGCCAGCAGCGGGACAGGTAAAGCTGGAAACACCATATATTTT
- | TRBJ2-7 | TRBD2 | TRBV11-2 | CASSRGLAGDEQYF | TGTGCCAGCAGCCGCGGACTAGCGGGAGACGAGCAGTACTTC
once | TRBJ2-1 | TRBD2 | TRBV5-5 | CASSTRASLAGSPLNEQFF | TGTGCCAGCAGCACCCGAGCTTCACTAGCGGGCTCCCCGTTGAATGAGCAGTTCTTC
- | TRBJ1-2 | TRBD1 | TRBV6-4 | CASREGQGSGYTF | TGTGCCAGCAGGGAGGGACAGGGCAGCGGCTACACCTTC
- | TRBJ1-5 | TRBD1 | TRBV28 | CASKQGFENQPQHF | TGTGCCAGCAAACAGGGGTTTGAGAATCAGCCCCAGCATTTT
- | TRBJ1-6 | - | TRBV15 | CATSRGQENSPLHF | TGTGCCACCAGCAGAGGGCAAGAAAATTCACCCCTCCACTTT
once | TRBJ2-7 | TRBD1 | TRBV7-9 | CASSSPPGTGDYEQYF | TGTGCCAGCAGCTCACCACCCGGGACAGGGGATTACGAGCAGTACTTC
- | TRBJ2-5 | - | TRBV4-3 | CASSQDLGGETQYF | TGCGCCAGCAGCCAAGATTTGGGGGGAGAGACCCAGTACTTC
few | TRBJ1-2 | TRBD1 | TRBV5-4 | CASSWTGVDGYTF | TGTGCCAGCAGCTGGACAGGGGTAGATGGCTACACCTTC
once | TRBJ2-7 | TRBD2 | TRBV28 | CASSLSGYSYEQYF | TGTGCCAGCAGTCTTAGCGGGTACTCCTACGAGCAGTACTTC
once | TRBJ2-5 | TRBD2 | TRBV7-2 | CASSLGTSGSGKTQYF | TGTGCCAGCAGCTTAGGGACTAGCGGGAGCGGGAAGACCCAGTACTTC
once | TRBJ2-2 | TRBD1 | TRBV13 | CASSTQQGPPITGELFF | TGTGCCAGCAGCACACAACAGGGGCCTCCCATCACCGGGGAGCTGTTTTTT
- | TRBJ1-1 | - | TRBV28 | CASSPLGVPSEAFF | TGTGCCAGCAGTCCCCTAGGGGTCCCCTCTGAAGCTTTCTTT
once | TRBJ2-2 | TRBD2 | TRBV11-2 | CASSFTSGVNTGELFF | TGTGCCAGCAGCTTTACTAGCGGGGTTAACACCGGGGAGCTGTTTTTT
- | TRBJ2-3 | TRBD1 | TRBV18 | CASSTGGSYTDTQYF | TGTGCCAGCTCAACAGGGGGGTCCTACACAGATACGCAGTATTTT
few | TRBJ2-7 | - | TRBV5-1 | CASSLIPDGEQYF | TGCGCCAGCAGCTTGATTCCCGACGGGGAGCAGTACTTC
- | TRBJ1-4 | TRBD1 | TRBV4-1 | CASSLLPPRTGVREKLFF | TGCGCCAGCAGCCTCCTACCCCCTAGGACAGGGGTACGGGAAAAACTGTTTTTT
- | TRBJ2-1 | TRBD2 | TRBV28 | CASSLAGGRNEQFF | TGTGCCAGCAGTTTAGCGGGAGGGAGGAATGAGCAGTTCTTC
- | TRBJ1-4 | - | TRBV30 | CAWRQGFSEKLFF | TGTGCCTGGAGACAGGGATTCAGTGAAAAACTGTTTTTT
- | TRBJ2-7 | - | TRBV6-1 | CASSEMQGLEQYF | TGTGCCAGCAGTGAAATGCAGGGGCTCGAGCAGTACTTC
few | TRBJ2-1 | TRBD1 | TRBV29-1 | CSAREGQGVQRDLFF | TGCAGCGCTCGCGAGGGACAGGGGGTTCAGCGGGATTTGTTCTTC
- | TRBJ2-7 | TRBD1 | TRBV11-2 | CASSLGQGPAYEQYF | TGTGCCAGCAGCTTAGGACAGGGACCTGCCTACGAGCAGTACTTC
once | TRBJ1-1 | - | TRBV7-8 | CASSLMRVGMNTEAFF | TGTGCCAGCAGCTTAATGAGGGTTGGGATGAACACTGAAGCTTTCTTT
few | TRBJ2-2 | - | TRBV4-1 | CASSQESSWRELFF | TGCGCCAGCAGCCAAGAATCTAGCTGGCGGGAGCTGTTTTTT
- | TRBJ2-4 | - | TRBV27 | CASSYRQGKNIQYF | TGTGCCAGCAGTTACCGTCAGGGAAAAAACATTCAGTACTTC
- | TRBJ2-2 | - | TRBV28 | CASSLPPGRPEGTGELFF | TGTGCCAGCAGTTTACCCCCCGGACGGCCCGAGGGCACCGGGGAGCTGTTTTTT
- | TRBJ1-4 | - | TRBV5-6 | CASSSGGWEKLFF | TGTGCCAGCAGCTCGGGGGGATGGGAAAAACTGTTTTTT
- | TRBJ1-2 | - | TRBV5-6 | CASSLVTGQTYGYTF | TGTGCCAGCAGCTTGGTGACGGGTCAAACCTATGGCTACACCTTC
- | TRBJ2-2 | - | TRBV6-5 | CASRKTGSPGELFF | TGTGCCAGCAGAAAAACAGGGTCCCCCGGGGAGCTGTTTTTT
- | TRBJ1-2 | TRBD1 | TRBV5-1 | CASSFGQEGYGYTF | TGCGCCAGCAGCTTCGGACAGGAGGGCTATGGCTACACCTTC
- | TRBJ2-6 | - | TRBV25-1 | CASSEYRSSGANVLTF | TGTGCCAGCAGTGAATATAGAAGCTCTGGGGCCAACGTCCTGACTTTC
- | TRBJ2-5 | - | TRBV11-2 | CASSLFVSGNRTQYF | TGTGCCAGCAGCTTATTTGTATCGGGGAACCGCACCCAGTACTTC
- | TRBJ2-3 | - | TRBV7-8 | CASSLRSGRLESTDTQYF | TGTGCCAGCAGCTTACGGTCCGGTCGCCTTGAGAGCACAGATACGCAGTATTTT
- | TRBJ2-7 | TRBD1 | TRBV27 | CASSQSGTGNEQYF | TGTGCCAGCAGTCAATCCGGGACAGGGAACGAGCAGTACTTC
- | TRBJ1-2 | TRBD1 | TRBV27 | CASSLAIGTDYGYTF | TGTGCCAGCAGTTTAGCGATTGGGACAGACTATGGCTACACCTTC
many | TRBJ2-3 | - | TRBV2 | CASSEPFTDTQYF | TGTGCCAGCAGTGAACCCTTCACAGATACGCAGTATTTT
- | TRBJ1-4 | TRBD1 | TRBV19 | CASSIGQGANEKLFF | TGTGCCAGTAGTATCGGCCAGGGGGCTAATGAAAAACTGTTTTTT
- | TRBJ1-1 | - | TRBV7-9 | CASSVTSLTEAFF | TGTGCCAGCAGCGTAACCAGTTTAACTGAAGCTTTCTTT
- | TRBJ1-2 | - | TRBV7-8 | CASSLVESVDYGYTF | TGTGCCAGCAGCTTAGTAGAAAGCGTGGACTATGGCTACACCTTC
- | TRBJ2-7 | TRBD2 | TRBV28 | CASSTLSGGRDEQYF | TGTGCCAGCAGTACCCTTAGCGGGGGACGTGACGAGCAGTACTTC
- | TRBJ1-3 | TRBD1 | TRBV28 | CASSARTGARGNTIYF | TGTGCCAGCAGCGCACGGACAGGGGCGAGGGGAAACACCATATATTTT
few | TRBJ1-6 | - | TRBV27 | CASSPSYNSPLHF | TGTGCCAGCAGTCCTAGCTATAATTCACCCCTCCACTTT
once | TRBJ2-2 | TRBD2 | TRBV19 | CASSMKLASTGELFF | TGTGCCAGTAGTATGAAACTAGCGAGCACCGGGGAGCTGTTTTTT
- | TRBJ2-7 | TRBD2 | TRBV28 | CASRRLAGPYEQYF | TGTGCCAGCAGGCGACTAGCGGGTCCCTACGAGCAGTACTTC